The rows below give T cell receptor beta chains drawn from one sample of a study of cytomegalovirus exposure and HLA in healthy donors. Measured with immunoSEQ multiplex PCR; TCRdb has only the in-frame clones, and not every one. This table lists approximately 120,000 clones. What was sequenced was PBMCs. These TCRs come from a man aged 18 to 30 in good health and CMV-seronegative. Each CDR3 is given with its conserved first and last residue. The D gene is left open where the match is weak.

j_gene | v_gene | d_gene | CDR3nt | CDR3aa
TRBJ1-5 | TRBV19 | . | TGTGCCAGTAGCGCCTCGGGGAATCAGCCCCAGCATTTT | CASSASGNQPQHF
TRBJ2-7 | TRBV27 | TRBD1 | TGTGCCAGCAGGCAGGGGGCGTACGAGCAGTACTTC | CASRQGAYEQYF
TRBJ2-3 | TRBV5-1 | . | TGCGCCAGCAGCTTGTGGGCAGGGACAGATACGCAGTATTTT | CASSLWAGTDTQYF
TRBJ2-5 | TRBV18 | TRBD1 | TGTGCCAGCTCAACCACAGGGGTCCAAGAGACCCAGTACTTC | CASSTTGVQETQYF
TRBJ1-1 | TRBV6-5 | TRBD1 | TGTGCCAGCAGTTACCGATACGAGGGGGCAGTCACTGAAGCTTTCTTT | CASSYRYEGAVTEAFF
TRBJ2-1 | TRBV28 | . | TGTGCCAGCAGTTTAGGCAGGGGGAGGTCCTACAATGAGCAGTTCTTC | CASSLGRGRSYNEQFF
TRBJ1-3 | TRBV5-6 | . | TGTGCCAGCAGCCCCGCGTCGGGTGGAAACACCATATATTTT | CASSPASGGNTIYF
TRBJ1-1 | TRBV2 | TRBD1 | TGTGCCAGCAGTGGGGGACAGGGTCGGGTGAACACTGAAGCTTTCTTT | CASSGGQGRVNTEAFF
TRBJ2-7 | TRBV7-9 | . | TGTGCCAGCAGCTTAGTGAACAGTTACGAGCAGTACTTC | CASSLVNSYEQYF
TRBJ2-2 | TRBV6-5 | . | TGTGCCAGCAGTTACGGCTTTTCGAACACCGGGGAGCTGTTTTTT | CASSYGFSNTGELFF
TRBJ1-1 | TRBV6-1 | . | TGTGCCAGCTCGAGGGGGTCCGCTGAAGCTTTCTTT | CASSRGSAEAFF
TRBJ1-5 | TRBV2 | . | TGTGCCAGCAACCCGGGAGGCCAGCCCCAGCATTTT | CASNPGGQPQHF
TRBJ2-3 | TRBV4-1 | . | TGCGCCAGCAGCCAAGTTTCCCCAGACACAGATACGCAGTATTTT | CASSQVSPDTDTQYF
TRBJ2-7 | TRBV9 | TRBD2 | TGTGCCAGCAGCGTAGATAGCGGGGGGCTGGCTCAGCAGTACTTC | CASSVDSGGLAQQYF
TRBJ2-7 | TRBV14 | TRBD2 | TGTGCCAGCAGCCACCGACTAGCGGGGGCACAGAACCCCTACGAGCAGTACTTC | CASSHRLAGAQNPYEQYF
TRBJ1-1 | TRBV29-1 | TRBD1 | TGCAGCGTTGAAAGTTCTACAGGGGTGAACACTGAAGCTTTCTTT | CSVESSTGVNTEAFF
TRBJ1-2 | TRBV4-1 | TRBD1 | TGCGCCAGCAGCCCCGGGACAGAACAAGCTAACTATGGCTACACCTTC | CASSPGTEQANYGYTF
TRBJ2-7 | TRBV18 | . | TGTGCCAGCTCACCGATTTGGGCGGGGTCTTCCTACGAGCAGTACTTC | CASSPIWAGSSYEQYF
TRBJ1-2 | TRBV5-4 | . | TGTGCCAGCAGCCTCCGGGGGGGGCAGGATGGCTACACCTTC | CASSLRGGQDGYTF
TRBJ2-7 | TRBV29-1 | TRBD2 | TGCAGCGTTAGCGGGACTAGCGGGTCCGACGAGCAGTACTTC | CSVSGTSGSDEQYF
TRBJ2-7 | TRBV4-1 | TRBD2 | TGCGCCAGCAGCTACGGGACTAGCGGCTACGAGCAGTACTTC | CASSYGTSGYEQYF
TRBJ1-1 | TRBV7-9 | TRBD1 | TGTGCCAGCAGCTTTACAGGGGGTGGTACTGAAGCTTTCTTT | CASSFTGGGTEAFF
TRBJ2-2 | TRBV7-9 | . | TGTGCCAGCAGCAAAATGGGAGACACGAACACCGGGGAGCTGTTTTTT | CASSKMGDTNTGELFF
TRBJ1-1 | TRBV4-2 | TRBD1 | TGTGCCAGCAGCCAACTAGTGACAGGGGAGGCCACTGAAGCTTTCTTT | CASSQLVTGEATEAFF
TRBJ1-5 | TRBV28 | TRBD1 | TGTGCCAGCAGTTTTTGGCAGGGGGCGCGATCCAGCCAGCCCCAGCATTTT | CASSFWQGARSSQPQHF
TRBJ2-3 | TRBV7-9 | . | TGTGCCAGCAGCTTTGTGGGGGCCAACACAGATACGCAGTATTTT | CASSFVGANTDTQYF
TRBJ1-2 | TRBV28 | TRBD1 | TGTGCCAGCATCCCGGGACAGGAGTATGGCTACACCTTC | CASIPGQEYGYTF
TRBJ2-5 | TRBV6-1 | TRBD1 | TGTGCCAGCAGGGAAATACAGGGGTTTGTCGAGACCCAGTACTTC | CASREIQGFVETQYF
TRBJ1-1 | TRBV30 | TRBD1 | TGTGCCTGGACCCCCCAGGGGGTGGGTTTCTTT | CAWTPQGVGFF
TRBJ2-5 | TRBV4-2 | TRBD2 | TGTGCCAGCAGCCAAGATCCTAGCGGGAGGGGCCCAGAGACCCAGTACTTC | CASSQDPSGRGPETQYF
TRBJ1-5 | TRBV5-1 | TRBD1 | TGCGCCAGCAGTCCACAGGGGGTGGATCAGCCCCAGCATTTT | CASSPQGVDQPQHF
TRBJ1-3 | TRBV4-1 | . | TGCGCCAGCAGCCAAGATCCGGTCTCTGGAAACACCATATATTTT | CASSQDPVSGNTIYF
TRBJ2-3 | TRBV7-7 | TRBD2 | TGTGCCAGCAGCTTAGAGCTAGCGGCAGATACGCAGTATTTT | CASSLELAADTQYF
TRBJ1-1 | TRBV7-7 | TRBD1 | TGTGCTAGCAGCACGAGACAGGGGGGTCGCACTGAAGCTTTCTTT | CASSTRQGGRTEAFF
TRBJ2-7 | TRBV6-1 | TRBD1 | TGTGCCAGCAGTGAGTCCGCCGGGACAGGGGACGAGCAGTACTTC | CASSESAGTGDEQYF
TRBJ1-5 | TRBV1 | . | TGCACCAGCAGCCCAAATCAGCCCCAGCATTTT | CTSSPNQPQHF
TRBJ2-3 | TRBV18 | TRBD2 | TGTGCCAGCTCACCAGCGGGAGGGCCAGATACGCAGTATTTT | CASSPAGGPDTQYF
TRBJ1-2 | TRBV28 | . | TGTGCCAGCAGCAGGGTCAACTATGGCTACACCTTC | CASSRVNYGYTF
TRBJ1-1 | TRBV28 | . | TGTGCCAGCAAGGAGGTCGCTGCTGAAGCTTTCTTT | CASKEVAAEAFF